A selection of T cell receptor beta chains follows, all from one sample in a study of T-cell memory formation after mild COVID-19. TCRdb used MiXCR to reprocess the 5' RACE reads, holding one entry per CDR3 protein. This table holds roughly 320,000 distinct CDR3 sequences, 25% to 30% found once. The sequenced sample consisted of PBMCs or a T cell subset sorted from them (not recorded which). The receptor source for this set is an adult woman who had mild COVID-19 (a few samples of this study predate the infection). Cell type and time point are not known. CDR3s include the opening cysteine and the closing phenylalanine or tryptophan. The D gene is left open where the match is weak. Clone size is shown for a subset of rows, as once, few, many or a class of expanded clone.

V: TRBV7-6
D: NA
size: NA
J: TRBJ2-2
CDR3: CASSPRLSGELFF
DNA: TGTGCCAGCAGCCCTAGGTTATCGGGGGAGCTGTTTTTT

V: TRBV7-8
D: NA
size: NA
J: TRBJ1-3
CDR3: CARSWVGSPSGGNTIYF
DNA: TGTGCCAGAAGCTGGGTCGGGAGCCCGAGTGGGGGAAACACCATATATTTT

V: TRBV9
D: NA
size: NA
J: TRBJ2-5
CDR3: CASSVGTSQGAETQYF
DNA: TGTGCCAGCAGCGTGGGAACTAGCCAGGGAGCCGAGACCCAGTACTTC

V: TRBV28
D: NA
size: NA
J: TRBJ2-3
CDR3: CASSFSEGADTQYF
DNA: TGTGCCAGCAGTTTTTCGGAAGGCGCAGATACGCAGTATTTT

V: TRBV7-2
D: NA
size: NA
J: TRBJ1-1
CDR3: CASSLKGRNTEAFF
DNA: TGTGCCAGCAGCTTAAAAGGGAGGAACACTGAAGCTTTCTTT

V: TRBV18
D: NA
size: few
J: TRBJ2-1
CDR3: CASSPLIGNNEQFF
DNA: TGTGCCAGCTCACCATTGATAGGGAACAATGAGCAGTTCTTC

V: TRBV27
D: NA
size: NA
J: TRBJ2-3
CDR3: CASSFAITDTQYF
DNA: TGTGCCAGCAGTTTCGCGATCACAGATACGCAGTATTTT

V: TRBV4-2
D: TRBD2
size: NA
J: TRBJ2-1
CDR3: CASSQATSGRAGEQFF
DNA: TGTGCCAGCAGCCAAGCAACTAGCGGGAGGGCCGGTGAGCAGTTCTTC

V: TRBV12-3/TRBV12-4
D: TRBD1
size: NA
J: TRBJ2-6
CDR3: CASSHQQGLGANVLTF
DNA: TGTGCCAGCAGTCACCAACAGGGGCTGGGGGCCAACGTCCTGACTTTC

V: TRBV12-3/TRBV12-4
D: NA
size: NA
J: TRBJ2-2
CDR3: CASSPLAGGGNTGELFF
DNA: TGTGCCAGCAGTCCATTAGCAGGGGGAGGAAACACCGGGGAGCTGTTTTTT

V: TRBV29-1
D: NA
size: few
J: TRBJ2-7
CDR3: CSVRQAYEQYF
DNA: TGCAGCGTCCGACAGGCCTACGAGCAGTACTTC

V: TRBV5-1
D: NA
size: many
J: TRBJ2-3
CDR3: CASSRDTSTDTQYF
DNA: TGCGCCAGCAGCCGAGATACTAGCACAGATACGCAGTATTTT

V: TRBV6-4
D: NA
size: NA
J: TRBJ1-1
CDR3: CASRARGTSYTEAFF
DNA: TGTGCCAGCAGGGCCCGGGGTACCTCTTACACTGAAGCTTTCTTT

V: TRBV7-6
D: NA
size: NA
J: TRBJ2-7
CDR3: CASSLEGWDYEQYF
DNA: TGTGCCAGCAGCTTAGAAGGGTGGGACTACGAGCAGTACTTC

V: TRBV12-3/TRBV12-4
D: NA
size: NA
J: TRBJ1-3
CDR3: CASSLTGTPGEIYF
DNA: TGTGCCAGCAGTTTGACCGGGACCCCGGGGGAGATATATTTT

V: TRBV6-2/TRBV6-3
D: NA
size: few
J: TRBJ1-6
CDR3: CASSFIRDGNSPLHF
DNA: TGTGCCAGCAGTTTCATCCGGGACGGTAATTCACCCCTCCACTTT

V: TRBV7-6
D: NA
size: few
J: TRBJ2-1
CDR3: CASSFRGGGANEQFF
DNA: TGTGCCAGCAGCTTCAGGGGAGGGGGTGCGAATGAGCAGTTCTTC

V: TRBV29-1
D: TRBD2
size: NA
J: TRBJ2-5
CDR3: CSVAPGLVSQETQYF
DNA: TGCAGCGTTGCCCCGGGACTAGTCTCACAAGAGACCCAGTACTTC

V: TRBV7-3
D: TRBD2
size: NA
J: TRBJ2-1
CDR3: CASSSKASGGTRGSYNEQFF
DNA: TGTGCCAGCAGCTCAAAGGCTAGCGGGGGGACCCGCGGCTCCTACAATGAGCAGTTCTTC

V: TRBV20-1
D: NA
size: many
J: TRBJ2-1
CDR3: CSARGGSYNEQFF
DNA: TGCAGTGCTAGAGGAGGCTCCTACAATGAGCAGTTCTTC

V: TRBV12-3/TRBV12-4
D: NA
size: NA
J: TRBJ2-1
CDR3: CASSPARGEQFF
DNA: TGTGCCAGCAGTCCCGCCCGGGGGGAGCAGTTCTTC

V: TRBV15
D: NA
size: NA
J: TRBJ2-3
CDR3: CATSRDLQEATQYF
DNA: TGTGCCACCAGCAGAGATCTCCAGGAGGCTACGCAGTATTTT

V: TRBV24-1
D: NA
size: NA
J: TRBJ2-3
CDR3: CATSDRGRGTDTQYF
DNA: TGTGCCACCAGTGATAGGGGCAGGGGCACAGATACGCAGTATTTT

V: TRBV4-1
D: TRBD2
size: NA
J: TRBJ2-3
CDR3: CASSQESGGIGTDTQYF
DNA: TGCGCCAGCAGCCAAGAGAGCGGGGGGATTGGCACAGATACGCAGTATTTT

V: TRBV20-1
D: NA
size: NA
J: TRBJ1-2
CDR3: CSARAGTGSGRYTF
DNA: TGCAGTGCTAGGGCCGGCACAGGGTCGGGGAGGTACACCTTC

V: TRBV4-1
D: TRBD1
size: few
J: TRBJ2-1
CDR3: CASSSPGQDLYNEQFF
DNA: TGCGCCAGCAGCAGCCCGGGACAGGATTTATACAATGAGCAGTTCTTC

V: TRBV3-1
D: NA
size: few
J: TRBJ2-1
CDR3: CASSPLVGGNEQFF
DNA: TGTGCCAGCAGCCCCCTGGTAGGGGGCAATGAGCAGTTCTTC

V: TRBV29-1
D: NA
size: few
J: TRBJ2-3
CDR3: CSVDSATDTQYF
DNA: TGCAGCGTTGATTCGGCGACAGATACGCAGTATTTT

V: TRBV7-2
D: NA
size: few
J: TRBJ2-5
CDR3: CASSLVARQETQYF
DNA: TGTGCCAGCAGCTTAGTGGCGAGGCAAGAGACCCAGTACTTC

V: TRBV7-6
D: NA
size: NA
J: TRBJ1-1
CDR3: CASSPDLSTEAFF
DNA: TGTGCCAGCAGCCCGGATCTGTCCACTGAAGCTTTCTTT

V: TRBV12-3/TRBV12-4
D: NA
size: few
J: TRBJ2-3
CDR3: CASSPNAGPRGDTQYF
DNA: TGTGCCAGCAGTCCAAATGCCGGGCCTCGGGGAGATACGCAGTATTTT

V: TRBV7-2
D: NA
size: few
J: TRBJ2-3
CDR3: CASSLGRWGTPRTDTQYF
DNA: TGTGCCAGCAGCTTAGGGAGGTGGGGGACCCCCCGCACAGATACGCAGTATTTT

V: TRBV11-1
D: TRBD2
size: many
J: TRBJ2-1
CDR3: CASSFSGGYYNEQFF
DNA: TGTGCCAGCAGCTTTAGCGGGGGGTACTACAATGAGCAGTTCTTC

V: TRBV5-1
D: NA
size: NA
J: TRBJ2-3
CDR3: CASSLGWGMGTDTQYF
DNA: TGCGCCAGCAGCTTGGGTTGGGGCATGGGCACAGATACGCAGTATTTT

V: TRBV4-2
D: NA
size: few
J: TRBJ2-4
CDR3: CASSQVNRAKNIQYF
DNA: TGTGCCAGCAGCCAAGTCAACCGGGCTAAAAACATTCAGTACTTC

V: TRBV12-3/TRBV12-4
D: NA
size: NA
J: TRBJ2-7
CDR3: CASSRAGVTYEQYF
DNA: TGTGCCAGCAGTCGGGCAGGGGTAACCTACGAGCAGTACTTC

V: TRBV30
D: NA
size: NA
J: TRBJ2-2
CDR3: CAWGDSLTGELFF
DNA: TGTGCCTGGGGGGACTCACTCACCGGGGAGCTGTTTTTT

V: TRBV27
D: TRBD2
size: NA
J: TRBJ2-2
CDR3: CASSTSGGAIIGELFF
DNA: TGTGCCAGCAGTACTAGCGGGGGGGCTATTATCGGGGAGCTGTTTTTT

V: TRBV30
D: NA
size: few
J: TRBJ2-3
CDR3: CARGTTDTQYF
DNA: TGTGCCCGGGGGACGACAGATACGCAGTATTTT

V: TRBV7-6
D: NA
size: NA
J: TRBJ2-7
CDR3: CASSRSPDYEQYF
DNA: TGTGCCAGCAGCCGGTCCCCCGACTACGAGCAGTACTTC

V: TRBV7-6
D: NA
size: few
J: TRBJ2-7
CDR3: CASSLAFSYEQYF
DNA: TGTGCCAGCAGCTTAGCCTTCTCCTACGAGCAGTACTTC

V: TRBV7-9
D: NA
size: few
J: TRBJ2-7
CDR3: CASSFGELRSYEQYF
DNA: TGTGCCAGCAGCTTCGGCGAATTACGGAGTTACGAGCAGTACTTC

V: TRBV5-5
D: TRBD1
size: NA
J: TRBJ1-2
CDR3: CASSQRQGGGYTF
DNA: TGTGCCAGCAGCCAAAGACAGGGCGGTGGCTACACCTTC

V: TRBV7-2
D: NA
size: few
J: TRBJ2-4
CDR3: CASSLRVSGNIQYF
DNA: TGTGCCAGCAGCTTACGGGTGTCCGGAAACATTCAGTACTTC

V: TRBV7-2
D: TRBD2
size: once
J: TRBJ2-5
CDR3: CASSLERGRAARETQYF
DNA: TGTGCCAGCAGCTTAGAGCGCGGGAGGGCCGCGAGGGAGACCCAGTACTTC

V: TRBV6-6
D: NA
size: NA
J: TRBJ1-4
CDR3: CASSYSGRDEKLFF
DNA: TGTGCCAGCAGTTACTCGGGTCGGGATGAAAAACTGTTTTTT

V: TRBV7-2
D: NA
size: few
J: TRBJ1-5
CDR3: CASSVSRGYQPQHF
DNA: TGTGCCAGCAGCGTAAGCAGGGGTTACCAGCCCCAGCATTTT

V: TRBV20-1
D: NA
size: NA
J: TRBJ2-1
CDR3: CSARTQGGGDEQFF
DNA: TGCAGTGCTAGAACTCAAGGTGGCGGCGATGAGCAGTTCTTC